The 12 T cell receptor beta chains below come from one sample, sequenced in a study of T-cell memory formation after mild COVID-19. TCRdb analysed the 5' RACE reads with MiXCR anew, one entry per CDR3 protein. The data contain 190,000 or so distinct CDR3 sequences, over 20% of them seen just once; the ten biggest clones take up under 30%. The sequencing input was PBMCs or a T cell subset sorted from them (not recorded which). All receptors derive from an adult woman who had mild COVID-19 (a few samples of this study predate the infection). Cell type and time point are not known.

This clonotype appeared a few times. The CDR3, as DNA: TGTGCCAGCAGCCCCTGGGAATCCTCCACAGATACGCAGTATTTT. Translating gives CASSPWESSTDTQYF. This chain connects TRBV6-5 to TRBJ2-3; D unresolved. The V end lost 6 bases, the J end lost 2 bases, and 15 bases lay between the germline ends. Germline assignment: CDR1 MNHEY and CDR2 SVGAGI. The CDR3 extends over 15 amino acids.

The chain uses TRBV20-1 and TRBJ1-6, with 8 bases fitting TRBD1. The germline gives CDR1 DFQATT, CDR2 SNEGSKA (reference sequence). The CDR3 is made up of 15 amino acids. V was clipped by 3 bases and J by 8 bases; unmatched bases: 9. The CDR3 DNA reads as TGCAGTGCTAGGGACAGGGATTTCCCTTATTCACCCCTCCACTTT. As protein: CSARDRDFPYSPLHF.

This clonotype was seen more than once but under ten times. The chain recombines TRBV5-1 with TRBJ2-3; the match to TRBD2 covers 9 bases. This CDR3 is 16 amino acids long. Germline V gives CDR1 SGHRS, CDR2 YFSETQ. Trimming took 3 bases from V and 0 from J; bases not matched to a gene: 5. CDR3 region: CASSWSSGGSTDTQYF. The CDR3 DNA reads as TGCGCCAGCAGCTGGAGTAGCGGGGGTAGCACAGATACGCAGTATTTT.

The V gene is TRBV20-1, the J gene TRBJ2-7; TRBD2 agrees at 8 bases. CDR1 DFQATT and CDR2 SNEGSKA come from the germline V gene (reference sequence). Trimming at V came to 5 bases and at J to 6 bases, leaving 12 bases not matched to a gene. The CDR3 totals 14 residues. The CDR3 sequence: CSARSGTSLREQYF. CDR3 coding DNA: TGCAGTGCTCGATCAGGGACTAGTTTGCGCGAGCAGTACTTC.

This clonotype appeared a few times. The chain has TRBV4-1 and TRBJ2-6; no clear D. CDR3 size: 15 residues. V lost 1 base and J 12 bases, leaving 16 bases between the germline ends. Germline CDR1 is MGHRA and CDR2 is YSYEKL. CDR3 nucleotide sequence: TGCGCCAGCAGCCAAGTCCCCGAAGGAATCAGCGTCCTGACTTTC. This translates into CASSQVPEGISVLTF.

This clonotype occurred a few times. The chain combines TRBV15 with TRBJ2-2; weak D call: TRBD1 (5 bases). The CDR3 is made up of 15 amino acids. The germline V gene encodes CDR1 LNHNV and CDR2 YYDKDF (reference sequence). V lost 2 bases to trimming and J lost 7 bases, with 14 bases between them. CDR3 nucleotides: TGTGCCACCAGCAGAAGTAGGGGCGCTCGCGGGGAGCTGTTTTTT. It yields the protein CATSRSRGARGELFF.

This clonotype was counted only a few times. The CDR3 DNA reads as TGTGCCAGCAGTGGTTCCTATGGCGGGAGGGGAAACAATGAGCAGTTCTTC. Translated: CASSGSYGGRGNNEQFF. The chain combines TRBV12-3 or TRBV12-4 with TRBJ2-1, with 9 nucleotides matching TRBD2. The V and J ends lost 5 bases and 5 bases, in that order; junction bases with no gene match: 13. CDR3 length: 17 amino acids.

This clonotype appeared many times. The CDR3 region is CASSLTGRKIYEQYF. The CDR3, as DNA: TGTGCCAGCAGTTTAACCGGACGAAAGATCTACGAGCAGTACTTC. The chain employs TRBV27 and TRBJ2-7; D gene uncertain. The CDR3 runs to 15 residues. The V end lost 2 bases, the J end lost 3 bases, and 14 bases lay between the germline ends. Germline V gene sequence: CDR1 MNHEY, CDR2 SMNVEV (reference sequence).

The CDR3 bases are TGTGCCAGCAGCTTCAGCGTTAGCTCCTACAATGAGCAGTTCTTC. As protein: CASSFSVSSYNEQFF. The chain is built from TRBV5-4 and TRBJ2-1; no reliable D call. CDR3 length: 15 amino acids. V lost 2 bases and J 0 bases, leaving 9 bases between the germline ends. Germline CDR1 is SGHNT and CDR2 is YYREEE (reference sequence).

The rearrangement links TRBV4-3 to TRBJ2-7; 13 bases line up with TRBD2. J gave up 5 bases and V 3 bases, and 13 bases lay outside the gene matches. From germline, CDR1 is LGHNA and CDR2 YSLEER. The CDR3 contains 18 residues. The CDR3: CASSHLPGLAGPFHEQYF. CDR3 in DNA: TGCGCCAGCAGCCACCTTCCGGGACTAGCGGGACCTTTCCACGAGCAGTACTTC.

This clonotype was observed a handful of times. The chain employs TRBV20-1 and TRBJ2-3; D tentatively reads TRBD1 or TRBD2 (5 bases each). There are 15 residues in the CDR3. V dropped 0 bases and J dropped 0 bases, with 10 bases sitting between them. Per germline, CDR1 DFQATT and CDR2 SNEGSKA (reference sequence). CDR3 in amino acids: CSARDRGPSTDTQYF. DNA for the CDR3: TGCAGTGCTAGAGATCGGGGCCCCAGCACAGATACGCAGTATTTT.

The chain is built from TRBV6-1 and TRBJ2-1, with D perhaps given as TRBD1 or TRBD2 (5 bases each). From germline, CDR1 is MNHNS and CDR2 SASEGT. Trimming took off 2 bases at V and 7 bases at J, with 18 bases between the two ends. This CDR3 has 16 residues. CDR3 DNA: TGTGCCAGCAGTGAACACTTTGGGACCGTCGGAAATGAGCAGTTCTTC. Encoded protein: CASSEHFGTVGNEQFF.